The 10 T cell receptor beta chains reported below all come from one sample, sequenced in a study of OX40 agonist ivuxolimab in advanced cancers. Clones were sequenced by immunoSEQ multiplex PCR, and TCRdb holds only the in-frame ones, with some missing. This sample has approximately 57,000 clones, with roughly 88% found just once. The sample in question was CD4+ or CD8+ T cells sorted from blood, obtained in a trial of the OX40 agonist ivuxolimab. The source is an adult with an advanced solid tumor such as melanoma, head and neck, liver or kidney cancer.

The genes are TRBV29-1 and TRBJ1-5; unclear D gene. The V and J ends lost 5 bases and 9 bases respectively, with 14 bases between them. Germline values: CDR1 SQVTM, CDR2 ANQGSEA. CDR3 length equals 12 residues. For the CDR3, the DNA is TGCAGCGTTCGTACTGTTGATGGGCCCCAGCATTTT. Encoded protein: CSVRTVDGPQHF.

The chain links TRBV5-1 to TRBJ1-2, with unresolved D. Trimming left V 1 base short and J 10 bases short, with 11 bases between. Germline CDR1 is SGHRS and CDR2 is YFSETQ. This CDR3 is 12 amino acids long. The CDR3 is CASSLREDVYTF. The CDR3 coding sequence is TGCGCCAGCAGCTTGAGGGAGGACGTCTACACCTTC.

The V gene is TRBV19, the J gene TRBJ2-7, with D hard to call. V dropped 0 bases and J dropped 5 bases, with 11 bases sitting between them. The CDR3 has 14 residues. Germline CDR1 reads LNHDA; CDR2 reads SQIVND (reference sequence). CDR3 sequence reads: CASSIDQNGNEQYF. Here the CDR3 DNA reads TGTGCCAGTAGTATAGATCAGAACGGCAACGAGCAGTACTTC.

The chain uses TRBV10-3 and TRBJ2-5, with 11 bases that match TRBD1. The CDR3 extends over 15 amino acids. Germline CDR1 and CDR2: ENHRY and SYGVKD. V lost 3 bases, J lost 5 bases, and 5 bases stayed unmatched. The CDR3: CAISDRTGGVETQYF. Here the CDR3 DNA reads TGTGCCATCAGTGACCGGACAGGGGGCGTGGAGACCCAGTACTTC.

This clone was counted once. This rearrangement joins TRBV5-1 to TRBJ1-2; maybe TRBD1 (6 bases). The CDR3 covers 13 residues. The germline gives CDR1 SGHRS, CDR2 YFSETQ. Trimming shortened V by 0 bases and J by 4 bases, and 7 bases separated the two germline ends. This CDR3 reads CASSLDRVYGYTF. The CDR3 DNA sequence: TGCGCCAGCAGCTTGGACAGGGTCTATGGCTACACCTTC.

The chain employs TRBV28 and TRBJ2-7; TRBD1 is a possible D gene (5 bases). Looked up from germline, CDR1 is MDHEN and CDR2 is SYDVKM. Trimming pared 2 bases from V and 3 bases from J, leaving 11 bases between. This CDR3 region has 14 residues. CDR3 DNA: TGTGCCAGCAGTTTAGGGGCAGCAAACTACGAGCAGTACTTC. This sequence encodes CASSLGAANYEQYF.

This chain links TRBV10-3 with TRBJ2-7; 9 bases match TRBD1. From germline, CDR1 is ENHRY and CDR2 SYGVKD. The CDR3 totals 15 residues. V dropped 4 bases and J dropped 2; count of bases not matched to a gene: 6. The CDR3 sequence: CAISGDRDYTYEQYF. CDR3 DNA: TGTGCCATCAGTGGGGACAGGGACTACACCTACGAGCAGTACTTC.

The V call is TRBV6-5, the J call TRBJ2-2; D is possibly TRBD1 or TRBD2 (6 bases each). Germline values: CDR1 MNHEY, CDR2 SVGAGI. Between the trimmed V and J ends, which lost 0 bases and 9 bases, there was a span of 17 bases. The CDR3 length is 16 residues. CDR3 loop: CASSYSRGAFLRELFF. The CDR3 nucleotides read TGTGCCAGCAGTTACTCGAGGGGGGCGTTCCTACGGGAGCTGTTTTTT.

V usage is TRBV6-1 and J usage is TRBJ1-3, with D maybe TRBD1 (5 bases). The CDR3 is 15 amino acids. The germline CDR1 and CDR2 sequences are MNHNS and SASEGT. Trimming removed 3 bases from V and 1 base from J, with 10 bases in between. CDR3 sequence reads: CASSDQGRSGNTIYF. The CDR3 nucleotides are TGTGCCAGCAGTGACCAGGGTCGTTCTGGAAACACCATATATTTT.

The CDR3 is CASSLRDTQYF. CDR3 bases: TGTGCCAGCAGCTTACGGGATACGCAGTATTTT. The chain uses TRBV11-2 and TRBJ2-3; D gene unclear. CDR3 size: 11 residues. Per germline, CDR1 SGHAT and CDR2 FQNNGV. V was cut by 2 bases and J by 6 bases, with 3 bases left in between.